This T cell receptor (beta chain) was observed in a study of neurological immune-mediated disorders. J gave up 7 bases and V 4 bases, and 8 bases lay outside the gene matches. CDR1 is KGHDR, CDR2 SFDVKD, per germline. The CDR3 runs to 15 residues. This clonotype was observed at least ten times. TCRdb re-derived calls from the 5' RACE reads in MiXCR, one entry per CDR3 protein. The table records about 53,000 distinct CDR3 sequences, over 15% of them present only once. The clonotype comes from a man in his fifties or sixties in good health. Sequencing input: PBMCs. The rearrangement links TRBV24-1 to TRBJ2-1, with 8 bases fitting TRBD1. The CDR3 spells CATSEPTGGGNEQFF. The CDR3 DNA follows: TGTGCCACCAGTGAACCTACAGGGGGTGGGAATGAGCAGTTCTTC.